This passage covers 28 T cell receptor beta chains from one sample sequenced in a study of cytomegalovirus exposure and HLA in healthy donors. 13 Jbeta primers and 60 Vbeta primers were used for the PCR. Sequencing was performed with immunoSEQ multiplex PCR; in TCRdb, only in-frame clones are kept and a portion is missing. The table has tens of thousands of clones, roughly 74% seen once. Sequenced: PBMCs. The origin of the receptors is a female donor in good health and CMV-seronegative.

The DNA for the CDR3 is TGCGCCAGCAGCTTGGGGGACAGGGGGCTAAATTCACCCCTCCACTTT. Translation gives CASSLGDRGLNSPLHF. The chain recombines TRBV5-1 with TRBJ1-6, with 12 nucleotides matching TRBD1. This CDR3 comprises 16 residues. Unmatched junction bases numbered 2, after V lost 0 bases and J lost 7 bases. Germline V lookup: CDR1 SGHRS, CDR2 YFSETQ. Using reference TRBV5-1 and TRBJ1-6 for the parts outside the CDR3, the full variable domain is KAGVTQTPRYLIKTRGQQVTLSCSPISGHRSVSWYQQTPGQGLQFLFEYFSETQRNKGNFPGRFSGRQFSNSRSEMNVSTLELGDSALYLCASSLGDRGLNSPLHFGNGTRLTVT.

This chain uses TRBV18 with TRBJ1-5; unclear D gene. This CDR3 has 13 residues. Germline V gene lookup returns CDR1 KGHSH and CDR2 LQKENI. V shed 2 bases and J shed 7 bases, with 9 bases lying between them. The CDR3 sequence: CASSPWEGQPQHF. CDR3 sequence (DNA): TGTGCCAGCTCACCATGGGAGGGACAGCCCCAGCATTTT.

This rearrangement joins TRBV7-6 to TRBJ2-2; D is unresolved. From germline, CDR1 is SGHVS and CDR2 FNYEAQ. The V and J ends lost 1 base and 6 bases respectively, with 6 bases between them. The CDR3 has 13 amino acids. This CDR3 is CASSLVAAGELFF. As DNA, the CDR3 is TGTGCCAGCAGCTTAGTGGCAGCCGGGGAGCTGTTTTTT.

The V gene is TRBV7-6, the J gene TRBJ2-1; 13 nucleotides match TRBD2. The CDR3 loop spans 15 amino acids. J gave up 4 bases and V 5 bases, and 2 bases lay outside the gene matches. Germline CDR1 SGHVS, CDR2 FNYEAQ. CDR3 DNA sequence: TGTGCCAGCAGCCCGACTAGCGGGGGGTACAATGAGCAGTTCTTC. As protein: CASSPTSGGYNEQFF.

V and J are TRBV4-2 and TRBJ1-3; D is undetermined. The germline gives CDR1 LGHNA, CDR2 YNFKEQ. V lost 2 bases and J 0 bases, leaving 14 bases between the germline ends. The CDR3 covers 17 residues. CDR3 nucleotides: TGTGCCAGCAGCCAAAAAATAAACCTAGACTCTGGAAACACCATATATTTT. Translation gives CASSQKINLDSGNTIYF.

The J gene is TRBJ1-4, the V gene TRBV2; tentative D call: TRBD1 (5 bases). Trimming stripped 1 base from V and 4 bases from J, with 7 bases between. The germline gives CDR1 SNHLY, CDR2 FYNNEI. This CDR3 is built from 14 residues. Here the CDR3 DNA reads TGTGCCAGCAGTGAAGAGGGACTTAATGAAAAACTGTTTTTT. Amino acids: CASSEEGLNEKLFF.

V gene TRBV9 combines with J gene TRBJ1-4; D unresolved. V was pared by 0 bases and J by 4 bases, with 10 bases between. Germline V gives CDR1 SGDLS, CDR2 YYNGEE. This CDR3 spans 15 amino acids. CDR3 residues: CASSVGALGNEKLFF. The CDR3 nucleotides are TGTGCCAGCAGCGTAGGAGCGTTGGGTAATGAAAAACTGTTTTTT.

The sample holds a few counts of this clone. CDR3 region: CASKPLGHRNTEAFF. The CDR3 DNA follows: TGTGCCAGCAAGCCCCTGGGACATAGGAACACTGAAGCTTTCTTT. J is TRBJ1-1 and V is TRBV6-5; D is perhaps TRBD1 (6 bases). The V gene's germline CDR1 is MNHEY and CDR2 SVGAGI. CDR3 size: 15 residues. V was shortened by 7 bases and J by 1 base, with 16 bases between the two germline ends.

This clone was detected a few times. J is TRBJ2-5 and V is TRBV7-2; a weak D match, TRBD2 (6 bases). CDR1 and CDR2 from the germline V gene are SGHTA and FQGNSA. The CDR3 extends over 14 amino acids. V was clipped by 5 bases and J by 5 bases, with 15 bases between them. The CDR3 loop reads CASSPRPEGETQYF. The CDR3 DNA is TGTGCCAGCAGCCCCCGCCCGGAGGGGGAGACCCAGTACTTC.

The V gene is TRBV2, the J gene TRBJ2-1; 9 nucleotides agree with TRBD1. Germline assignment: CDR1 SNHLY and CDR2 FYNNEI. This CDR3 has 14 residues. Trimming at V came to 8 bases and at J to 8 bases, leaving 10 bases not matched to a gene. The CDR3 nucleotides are TGTGCCAGCGAAGGGACAGGGTTATCGCATGAGCAGTTCTTC. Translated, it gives CASEGTGLSHEQFF.

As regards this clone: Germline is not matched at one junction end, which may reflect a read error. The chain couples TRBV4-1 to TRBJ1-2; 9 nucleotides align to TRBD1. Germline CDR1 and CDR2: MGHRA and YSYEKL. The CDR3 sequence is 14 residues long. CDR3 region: CASGQTDRGHGYTF. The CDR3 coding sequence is TGCGCCAGCGGCCAGACGGACAGGGGACATGGCTACACCTTC.

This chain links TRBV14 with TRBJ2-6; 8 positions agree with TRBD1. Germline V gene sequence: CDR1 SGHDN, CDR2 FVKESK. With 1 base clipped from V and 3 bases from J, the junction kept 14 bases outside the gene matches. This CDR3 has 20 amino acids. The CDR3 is CASSQGPTQGVRHGANVLTF. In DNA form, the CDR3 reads TGTGCCAGCAGCCAAGGCCCCACACAGGGGGTCAGACATGGGGCCAACGTCCTGACTTTC. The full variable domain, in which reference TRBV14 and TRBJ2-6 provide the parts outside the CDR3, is EAGVTQFPSHSVIEKGQTVTLRCDPISGHDNLYWYRRVMGKEIKFLLHFVKESKQDESGMPNNRFLAERTGGTYSTLKVQPAELEDSGVYFCASSQGPTQGVRHGANVLTFGAGSRLTVL.

The CDR3 is CASSRVQETQYF. Here the CDR3 DNA reads TGTGCCAGCAGCCGAGTTCAAGAGACCCAGTACTTC. The chain has TRBV5-4 and TRBJ2-5; D gene uncertain. Per germline, CDR1 SGHNT and CDR2 YYREEE (reference sequence). This CDR3 is 12 amino acids long. The V and J ends lost 4 bases and 2 bases respectively, with 6 bases between them.

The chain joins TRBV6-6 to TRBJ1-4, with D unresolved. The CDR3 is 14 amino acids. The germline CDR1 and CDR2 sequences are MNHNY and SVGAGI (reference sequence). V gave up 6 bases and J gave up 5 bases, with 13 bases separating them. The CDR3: CASRSTVVNEKLFF. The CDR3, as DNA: TGTGCCAGCAGGTCCACGGTGGTCAATGAAAAACTGTTTTTT.

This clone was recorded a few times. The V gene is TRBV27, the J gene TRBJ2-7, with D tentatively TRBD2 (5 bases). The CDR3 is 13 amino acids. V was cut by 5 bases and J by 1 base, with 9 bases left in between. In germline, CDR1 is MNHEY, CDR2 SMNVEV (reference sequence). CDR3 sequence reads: CASSRRGSYEQYF. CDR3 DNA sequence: TGTGCCAGCAGTCGTCGGGGATCCTACGAGCAGTACTTC.

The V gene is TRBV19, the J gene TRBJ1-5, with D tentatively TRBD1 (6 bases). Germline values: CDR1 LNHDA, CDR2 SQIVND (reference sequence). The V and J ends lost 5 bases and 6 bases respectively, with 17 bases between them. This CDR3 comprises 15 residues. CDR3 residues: CASSLSTGQVQPQHF. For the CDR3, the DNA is TGTGCCAGTAGTCTCTCTACAGGGCAAGTTCAGCCCCAGCATTTT.

The CDR3 DNA reads as TGTGCCTGCCGGCCCAGGAACCCAGAAGCTTTCTTT. This translates into CACRPRNPEAFF. The chain links TRBV30 to TRBJ1-1; D not certain. Trimming left V 6 bases short and J 8 bases short, with 16 bases between. CDR1 is GTSNPN and CDR2 is SVGIG in the germline V gene (reference sequence). CDR3 length: 12 residues.

The CDR3 reads CASSPRAGGSSGNTIYF. In nucleotides, the CDR3 is TGTGCCAGCAGCCCGAGGGCCGGGGGAAGCTCTGGAAACACCATATATTTT. The V and J genes are TRBV5-4 and TRBJ1-3; tentative D call: TRBD1 (5 bases). The CDR3 extends over 17 amino acids. Germline V gives CDR1 SGHNT, CDR2 YYREEE (reference sequence). The germline V and J ends were trimmed by 4 bases and 0 bases, with 17 bases remaining between them.

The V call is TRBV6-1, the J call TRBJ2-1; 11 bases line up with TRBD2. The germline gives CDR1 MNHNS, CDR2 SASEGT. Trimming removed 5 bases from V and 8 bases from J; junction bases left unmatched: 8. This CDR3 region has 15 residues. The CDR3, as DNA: TGTGCCAGCAGTTCGTATAGCGGGGGGGTGGATGAGCAGTTCTTC. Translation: CASSSYSGGVDEQFF.

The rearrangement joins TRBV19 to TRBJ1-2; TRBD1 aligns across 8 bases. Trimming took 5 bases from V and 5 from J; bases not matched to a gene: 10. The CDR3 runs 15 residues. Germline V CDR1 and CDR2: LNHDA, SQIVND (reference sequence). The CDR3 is CASSPQGAIRYGYTF. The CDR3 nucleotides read TGTGCCAGTAGTCCCCAGGGGGCTATTCGGTATGGCTACACCTTC.

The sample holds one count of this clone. The CDR3 DNA is TGTGCCAGCAGCCGCCCGGGACAAGATGAAAAACTGTTTTTT. Protein product: CASSRPGQDEKLFF. The chain employs TRBV4-2 and TRBJ1-4; weak D call: TRBD1 (6 bases). V was cut by 4 bases and J by 6 bases, with 12 bases left in between. CDR1 and CDR2 from the germline V gene are LGHNA and YNFKEQ. The CDR3 sequence is 14 residues long.

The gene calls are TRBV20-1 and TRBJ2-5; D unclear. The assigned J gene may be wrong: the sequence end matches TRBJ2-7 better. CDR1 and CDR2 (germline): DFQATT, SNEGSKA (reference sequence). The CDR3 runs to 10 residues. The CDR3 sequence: CSAAEYEQYF. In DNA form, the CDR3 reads TGCAGTGCTGCCGAGTACGAGCAGTACTTC.

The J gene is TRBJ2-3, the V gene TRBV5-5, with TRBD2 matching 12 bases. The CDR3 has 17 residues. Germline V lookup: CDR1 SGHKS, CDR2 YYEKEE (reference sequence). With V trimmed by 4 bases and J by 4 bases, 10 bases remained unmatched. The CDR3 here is CASSQDWASGGADTQYF. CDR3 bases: TGTGCCAGCAGCCAAGATTGGGCTAGCGGGGGGGCAGATACGCAGTATTTT.

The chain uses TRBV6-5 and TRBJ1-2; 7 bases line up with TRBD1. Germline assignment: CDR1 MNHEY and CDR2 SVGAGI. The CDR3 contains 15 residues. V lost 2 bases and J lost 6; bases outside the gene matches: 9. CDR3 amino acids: CASSYLVDRSNGYTF. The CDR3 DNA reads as TGTGCCAGCAGTTACCTCGTGGACAGGTCTAATGGCTACACCTTC.

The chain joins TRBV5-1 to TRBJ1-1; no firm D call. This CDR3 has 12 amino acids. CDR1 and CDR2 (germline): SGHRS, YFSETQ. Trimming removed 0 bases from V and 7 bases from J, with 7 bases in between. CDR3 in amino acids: CASSLVGGEAFF. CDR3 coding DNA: TGCGCCAGCAGCTTGGTCGGCGGTGAAGCTTTCTTT.

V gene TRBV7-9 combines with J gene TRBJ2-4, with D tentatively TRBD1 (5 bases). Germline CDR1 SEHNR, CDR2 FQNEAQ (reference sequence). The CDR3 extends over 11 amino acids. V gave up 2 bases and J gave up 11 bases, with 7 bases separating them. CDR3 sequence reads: CASSLTGFQYF. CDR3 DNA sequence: TGTGCCAGCAGCTTAACAGGTTTTCAGTACTTC.

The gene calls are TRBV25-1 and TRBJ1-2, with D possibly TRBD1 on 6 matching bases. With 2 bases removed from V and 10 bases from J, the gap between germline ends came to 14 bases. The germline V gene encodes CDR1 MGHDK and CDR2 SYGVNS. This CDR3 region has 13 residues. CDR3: CASSETTGFDYTF. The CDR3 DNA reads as TGTGCCAGCAGTGAAACCACAGGGTTCGACTACACCTTC.

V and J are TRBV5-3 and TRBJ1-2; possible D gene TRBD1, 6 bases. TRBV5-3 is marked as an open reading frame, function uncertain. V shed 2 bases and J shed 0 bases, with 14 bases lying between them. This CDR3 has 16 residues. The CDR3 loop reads CARSLGYRAPNYGYTF. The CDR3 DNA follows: TGTGCCAGAAGCTTAGGATACAGGGCGCCTAACTATGGCTACACCTTC.